A single T cell receptor (beta chain) is shown here with its context. Antigen unknown. The sample originates from a study of cytomegalovirus exposure and HLA in healthy donors. At the level of the study: About 82 million unique TCRs from HLA-typed donors were held in an early release of data.

Study-level findings and limits: In a later analysis, parvovirus B19, influenza, CMV and Epstein-Barr virus appeared linked to several top co-occurrence clusters.

CDR1 is MNHEY, CDR2 SVGAGI, per germline. The CDR3 is 15 residues long. V lost 2 bases and J lost 3, with 14 bases in between. 13 Jbeta primers and 60 Vbeta primers were used for the PCR. Using immunoSEQ multiplex PCR, the repertoire was profiled, and TCRdb retains in-frame clones only, with some absent. This table holds some 170,000 clones, 80% to 85% found once. This TCR was sampled from a woman aged 25 to 39 in good health and CMV-seronegative. The gene calls are TRBV6-5 and TRBJ2-7; tentative D call: TRBD1 (5 bases). Specimen: PBMCs. In DNA, the CDR3 is TGTGCCAGCAGTTACAGGGCAGGGAAGGGCTACGAGCAGTACTTC. It specifies CASSYRAGKGYEQYF.